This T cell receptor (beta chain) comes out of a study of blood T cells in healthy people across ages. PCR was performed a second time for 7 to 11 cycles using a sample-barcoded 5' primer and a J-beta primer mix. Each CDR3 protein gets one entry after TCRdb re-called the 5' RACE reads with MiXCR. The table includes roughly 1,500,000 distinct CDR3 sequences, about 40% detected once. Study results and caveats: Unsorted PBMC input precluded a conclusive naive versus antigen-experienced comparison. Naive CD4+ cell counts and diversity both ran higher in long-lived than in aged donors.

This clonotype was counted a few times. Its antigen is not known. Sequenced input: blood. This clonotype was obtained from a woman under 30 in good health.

CDR3 sequence: CASSHGGATQETQYF. The CDR3 DNA sequence: TGCGCCAGCAGCCACGGGGGGGCCACTCAAGAGACCCAGTACTTC. The chain carries TRBV4-1 and TRBJ2-5; the match to TRBD2 covers 8 bases. Trimming at V came to 3 bases and at J to 2 bases, leaving 5 bases not matched to a gene. The CDR3 runs 15 residues. Germline V gene lookup returns CDR1 MGHRA and CDR2 YSYEKL.